These 14 T cell receptor beta chains originate from one sample sequenced in a study of graft-versus-host responses after intestinal transplantation (dated by TCRdb to the early 2020s). The library was built by means of the immunoSEQ multiplex PCR assay. TCRdb took this table from immuneACCESS and kept in-frame rearrangements with V and J called. Such tables lack part of the clones; where checked against another copy, unresolved V genes explain under half of the gap, and the rest is unexplained. The sample table contains almost 55,000 clones; only one count was recorded for around 90% of them. The ten largest clones capture roughly 6% of the sample. Sequenced material: PBMCs, taken nearly 670 days after intestinal transplant. The receptors come from a human patient who received an intestinal transplant, so some T cells may come from the graft donor.

The gene calls are TRBV4-2 and TRBJ2-3, with unresolved D. The germline V gene encodes CDR1 LGHNA and CDR2 YNFKEQ. V was shortened by 4 bases and J by 0 bases, with 20 bases between the two germline ends. CDR3 length: 18 residues. The CDR3, as DNA: TGTGCCAGCAGCCTCCAGGCGCCTAGTGACACTAGCACAGATACGCAGTATTTT. Translated: CASSLQAPSDTSTDTQYF.

The chain uses TRBV7-2 and TRBJ2-1, with no clear D. This CDR3 is built from 13 residues. Trimming stripped 1 base from V and 8 bases from J, with 9 bases between. The germline gives CDR1 SGHTA, CDR2 FQGNSA. The CDR3 bases are TGTGCCAGCAGCTTAGGAGGTGGGTATGAGCAGTTCTTC. It is translated as CASSLGGGYEQFF.

The V and J genes are TRBV4-2 and TRBJ2-3; tentatively, D is TRBD1 (6 bases). V was clipped by 2 bases and J by 6 bases, with 12 bases between them. The CDR3 runs to 14 residues. Germline CDR1 reads LGHNA; CDR2 reads YNFKEQ. CDR3 residues: CASSQQRRGDTQYF. The CDR3 DNA follows: TGTGCCAGCAGCCAACAGCGAAGGGGGGATACGCAGTATTTT.

This chain connects TRBV7-3 to TRBJ2-3, with 11 bases aligning to TRBD2. The CDR3 sequence is 16 residues long. V shed 3 bases, J shed 2 bases, and the junction held 4 bases outside the gene matches. Germline values: CDR1 SGHTA, CDR2 FQGTGA. The DNA for the CDR3 is TGTGCCAGCAGCTTGACTAGCGGGGTTTACACAGATACGCAGTATTTT. It translates to CASSLTSGVYTDTQYF.

The CDR3 sequence is CASSAKLARPSTDTQYF. CDR3 DNA: TGTGCCAGCAGTGCTAAACTAGCCCGGCCTAGCACAGATACGCAGTATTTT. V usage is TRBV6-1 and J usage is TRBJ2-3, with D tentatively TRBD2 (6 bases). V lost 4 bases and J 0 bases, leaving 17 bases between the germline ends. Germline assignment: CDR1 MNHNS and CDR2 SASEGT. The CDR3 has 17 residues.

The chain links TRBV19 to TRBJ2-1; 11 bases match TRBD1. J lost 8 bases, V lost 4 bases, and 7 bases had no gene match. This CDR3 contains 15 residues. Germline assignment: CDR1 LNHDA and CDR2 SQIVND (reference sequence). CDR3: CASSNGQGAVDEQFF. DNA for the CDR3: TGTGCCAGTAGTAACGGACAGGGGGCGGTTGATGAGCAGTTCTTC.

The chain combines TRBV5-1 with TRBJ2-1; D is undetermined. Germline values: CDR1 SGHRS, CDR2 YFSETQ. V was pared by 3 bases and J by 5 bases, with 12 bases between. There are 14 residues in the CDR3. Written as DNA, the CDR3 is TGCGCCAGCAGCTCGACTGTCAGCGACAATGAGCAGTTCTTC. Its protein is CASSSTVSDNEQFF.

In this sample, this clone turned up once. This chain connects TRBV9 to TRBJ2-5; D may correspond to TRBD1 or TRBD2 (6 bases each). V lost 3 bases, J lost 2 bases, and 14 bases lay in between. The germline V gene has CDR1 SGDLS and CDR2 YYNGEE. The CDR3 totals 15 residues. In nucleotides, the CDR3 is TGTGCCAGCAGCGCCGGAGGGGGGTTGCAAGAGACCCAGTACTTC. Translating gives CASSAGGGLQETQYF.

The chain is built from TRBV6-1 and TRBJ1-2, with D possibly TRBD1 on 6 matching bases. The CDR3 spans 13 residues. The V gene lost 6 bases and the J gene lost 1 base, with 9 bases spanning the gap. The germline V gene has CDR1 MNHNS and CDR2 SASEGT. CDR3 coding DNA: TGTGCCAGCAGACTGGACAGTAACTATGGCTACACCTTC. Translation gives CASRLDSNYGYTF.

Here the CDR3 reads CASTPREVYGYTF. The CDR3 DNA reads TGTGCCAGCACCCCCCGGGAGGTTTATGGCTACACCTTC. The chain joins TRBV5-6 to TRBJ1-2; D not resolved. Trimming cost V 6 bases and J 5 bases, with 14 bases left between them. This CDR3 has 13 amino acids. Germline CDR1 SGHDT, CDR2 YYEEEE.

This chain connects TRBV9 to TRBJ1-2; 8 positions match TRBD1. V lost 0 bases and J lost 2; bases outside the gene matches: 6. The length of the CDR3 is 16 residues. The germline gives CDR1 SGDLS, CDR2 YYNGEE. The CDR3 spells CASSVARAGGNYGYTF. CDR3 nucleotides: TGTGCCAGCAGCGTAGCTAGGGCAGGGGGCAACTATGGCTACACCTTC.

The rearrangement joins TRBV5-1 to TRBJ1-3, with 8 bases fitting TRBD1. The CDR3 has 15 amino acids. Germline V gives CDR1 SGHRS, CDR2 YFSETQ. The V and J ends lost 4 bases and 3 bases, in that order; junction bases with no gene match: 6. The CDR3, as DNA: TGCGCCAGCAGCGGTGGACAGGGAAATGGAAACACCATATATTTT. This encodes CASSGGQGNGNTIYF.

CDR3 region: CASSFSYEQYF. CDR3 nucleotides: TGTGCCAGCAGCTTTTCTTACGAGCAGTACTTC. The chain couples TRBV7-9 to TRBJ2-7; no definite D call. The germline gives CDR1 SEHNR, CDR2 FQNEAQ (reference sequence). Trimming cost V 3 bases and J 4 bases, with 4 bases left between them. This CDR3 comprises 11 residues.

The chain couples TRBV11-2 to TRBJ2-7, with 9 positions matching TRBD1. Germline values: CDR1 SGHAT, CDR2 FQNNGV. Unmatched junction bases numbered 13, after V lost 4 bases and J lost 6 bases. The CDR3 sequence is 16 residues long. The CDR3 reads CASSWGTGWSRSEQYF. The CDR3 DNA reads as TGTGCCAGCAGCTGGGGGACAGGGTGGTCCAGGAGCGAGCAGTACTTC.